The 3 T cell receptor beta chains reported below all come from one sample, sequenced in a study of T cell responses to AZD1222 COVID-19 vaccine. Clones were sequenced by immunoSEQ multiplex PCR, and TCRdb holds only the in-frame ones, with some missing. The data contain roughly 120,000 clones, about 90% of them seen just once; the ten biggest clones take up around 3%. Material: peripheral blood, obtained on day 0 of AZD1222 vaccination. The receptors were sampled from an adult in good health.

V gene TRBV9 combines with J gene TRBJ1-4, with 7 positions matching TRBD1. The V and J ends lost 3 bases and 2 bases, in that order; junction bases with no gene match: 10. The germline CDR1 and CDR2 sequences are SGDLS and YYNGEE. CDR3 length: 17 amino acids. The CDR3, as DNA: TGTGCCAGCAGCGGAGAGACAGGGAGTACGACTAATGAAAAACTGTTTTTT. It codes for CASSGETGSTTNEKLFF.

CDR3 DNA sequence: TGTGCCAGCAGCGTAGGGACCAACGCCTACGAGCAGTACTTC. The encoded protein is CASSVGTNAYEQYF. The chain links TRBV9 to TRBJ2-7, with D uncertain. V lost 0 bases and J 2 bases, leaving 9 bases between the germline ends. The CDR3 covers 14 residues. The V gene's germline CDR1 is SGDLS and CDR2 YYNGEE.

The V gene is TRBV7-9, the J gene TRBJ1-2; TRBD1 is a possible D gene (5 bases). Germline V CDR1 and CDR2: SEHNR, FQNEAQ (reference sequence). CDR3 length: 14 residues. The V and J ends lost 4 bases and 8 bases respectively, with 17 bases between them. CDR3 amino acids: CASSSGLGEIGYTF. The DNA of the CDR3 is TGTGCCAGCAGCTCCGGGCTGGGGGAGATAGGCTACACCTTC.